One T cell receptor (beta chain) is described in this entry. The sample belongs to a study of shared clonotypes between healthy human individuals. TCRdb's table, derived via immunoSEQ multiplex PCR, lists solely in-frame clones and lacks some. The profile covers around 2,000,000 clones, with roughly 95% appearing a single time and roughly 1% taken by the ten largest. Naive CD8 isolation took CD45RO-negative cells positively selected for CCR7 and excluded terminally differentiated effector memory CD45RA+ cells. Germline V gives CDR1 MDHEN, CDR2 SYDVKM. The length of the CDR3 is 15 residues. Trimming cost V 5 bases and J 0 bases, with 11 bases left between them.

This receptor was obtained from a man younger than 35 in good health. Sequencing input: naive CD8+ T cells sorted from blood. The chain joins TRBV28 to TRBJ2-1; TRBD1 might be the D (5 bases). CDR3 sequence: CASSRDSRSYNEQFF. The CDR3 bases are TGTGCCAGCAGTAGAGACAGCCGCTCCTACAATGAGCAGTTCTTC.